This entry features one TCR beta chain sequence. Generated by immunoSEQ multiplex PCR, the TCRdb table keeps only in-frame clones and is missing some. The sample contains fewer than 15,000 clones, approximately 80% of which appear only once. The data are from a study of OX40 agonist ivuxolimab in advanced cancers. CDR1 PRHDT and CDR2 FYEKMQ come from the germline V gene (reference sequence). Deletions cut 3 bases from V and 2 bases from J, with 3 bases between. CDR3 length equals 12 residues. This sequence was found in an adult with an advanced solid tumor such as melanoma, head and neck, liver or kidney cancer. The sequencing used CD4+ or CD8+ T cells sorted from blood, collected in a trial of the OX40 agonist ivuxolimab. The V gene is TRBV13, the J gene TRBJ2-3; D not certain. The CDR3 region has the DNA TGTGCCAGCAGCTTCAACACAGATACGCAGTATTTT. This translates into CASSFNTDTQYF.